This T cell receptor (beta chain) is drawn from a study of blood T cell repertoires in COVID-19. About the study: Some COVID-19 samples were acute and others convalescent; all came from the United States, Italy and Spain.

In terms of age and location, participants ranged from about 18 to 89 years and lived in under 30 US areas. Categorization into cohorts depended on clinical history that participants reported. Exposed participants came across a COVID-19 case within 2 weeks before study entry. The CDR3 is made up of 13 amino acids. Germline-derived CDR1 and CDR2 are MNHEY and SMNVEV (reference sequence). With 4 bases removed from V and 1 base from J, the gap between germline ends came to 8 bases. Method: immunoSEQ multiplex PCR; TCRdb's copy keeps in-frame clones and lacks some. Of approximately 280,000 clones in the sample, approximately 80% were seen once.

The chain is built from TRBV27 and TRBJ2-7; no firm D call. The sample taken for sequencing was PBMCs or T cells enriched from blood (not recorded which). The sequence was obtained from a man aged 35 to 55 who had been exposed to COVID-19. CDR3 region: CASSSAPSYEQYF. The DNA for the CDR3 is TGTGCCAGCAGTTCCGCGCCTTCCTACGAGCAGTACTTC.